The entry below describes one T cell receptor beta chain. The data were obtained in a study of blood T cell repertoires in COVID-19. TCRdb's copy holds only in-frame clones and misses some; the assay was immunoSEQ multiplex PCR. The table lists roughly 39,000 clones, less than 85% of them singletons. V was shortened by 6 bases and J by 8 bases, with 16 bases between the two germline ends. This CDR3 is built from 14 residues. CDR1 KGHSH and CDR2 LQKENI come from the germline V gene. The chain is built from TRBV18 and TRBJ1-4; D is perhaps TRBD1 (6 bases). The specimen sequenced was peripheral blood. The sequence derives from a man in his sixties or seventies with acute or convalescent COVID-19. The CDR3 region has the DNA TGTGCCAGCTCTCCAGGGGCCCTGGGGGAAAAACTGTTTTTT. Translation gives CASSPGALGEKLFF.